This TCR beta chain was obtained from a study of blood T cell repertoires in COVID-19 (dated by TCRdb to about 2020). Some background on the complete study: The collaborator samples originated in the United States, Italy and Spain and spanned the acute and convalescent phases of COVID-19. The material from the prospective study consisted of cDNA or gDNA derived from T cells, B-cell-depleted T cells, or PBMCs. Subjects who had been exposed to COVID-19, were actively infected with it, or had recovered from it provided the deeply sampled blood TCRbeta repertoires that made up the dataset. A freely available public database, intended as a resource for researchers studying the immune response to SARS-CoV-2, is where the repertoires were released. The samples were drawn from two sources: the first 160 participants of the ongoing ImmuneRACE study, and 1,254 subjects contributed by 6 global collaborators. A de-identified subject ID, COVID-19 status, age in years and sex were almost always included in the sample metadata. Where available, HLA class I and class II types were taken from metadata supplied by the sample provider and were not determined by assay-based typing.

The junction shows trimming of 7 bases on V and 2 bases on J, and the gene matches do not reach 4 bases of it. The CDR3, cysteine through phenylalanine, is 13 amino acids long. Here the CDR3 DNA is all that survives: 39 bases in frame from base 1. Sequences MNHEY (CDR1) and SVGAGI (CDR2) are obtained from the germline V gene. Each collaborating institution followed its own protocols to collect whole blood in K2EDTA tubes. For TCRbeta analysis, collaborators shipped samples as frozen whole blood, isolated PBMCs, or DNA extracted from either of those sample types. Note on this clone: Its specific antigen is unknown. Base qualities are missing; no much larger clone stands one base away.

TCRbeta CDR3 regions were amplified from genomic DNA using the immunoSEQ Assay, a bias-controlled multiplex PCR. In the authors' own workflow: The number of nucleated cells in each sample was estimated by amplification of reference gene primers within the assay. To quantify the absolute abundance of each unique TCRbeta CDR3 rearrangement, sequence reads were collapsed and filtered. For each sample, productive Simpson clonality was calculated as the square root of Simpson's diversity index across productive rearrangements. TCRdb carries this immuneACCESS record with in-frame sequences only. Its versions omit some clonotypes, under half of them owing to an unresolved V gene in the studies checked, with the rest unexplained. Clone size and the V and J calls come from that table; the DNA yielded D and trimming. The sample has fewer than 150,000 clones on record, 85% of them singletons. Of the sample, about an eighth is held by the ten largest clones.

General findings and caveats noted by the study authors: Clinical and demographic metadata were provided uncurated, with the amount varying by source and participant.

The specimen sequenced was peripheral blood. This clonotype was obtained from a human donor in a cohort sampled during active COVID-19. This chain is built from TRBV6-5 and TRBJ2-5; TRBD1 aligns with 7 central bases. Here is the DNA: TGTGCCAGCAAAGGGACAGCACAAGAGACCCAGTACTTC. Its translation reads: CASKGTAQETQYF.